This TCR beta chain derives from a study of OX40 agonist ivuxolimab in advanced cancers. A note on the overall study: Ivuxolimab, which targeted the costimulatory receptor OX40 (CD134), was an agonistic, fully human IgG2 monoclonal antibody. Intravenous ivuxolimab was administered to patients every 2 weeks at six dose levels: 0.01, 0.1, 0.3, 1.5, 3 and 10 mg/kg. Of the 50 to 55 dose-escalation patients, hepatocellular carcinoma was present in about 20, melanoma in around 15, renal cell carcinoma in 9 and head and neck cancer in 9. A male proportion of roughly 80% and a mean age of roughly 55 years, ranging from about 20 to 80, were recorded for the dose-escalation cohort. Partial responses occurred in three dose-escalation patients, of whom one had hepatocellular carcinoma and two had cutaneous melanoma. The point of sequencing TCRbeta in the periphery was to test whether ivuxolimab changed TCR sequence diversity and drove clonal T-cell expansion. The monotherapy dose-escalation portion (N ≈ 50 patients) of the phase I ivuxolimab trial is reported in the paper. Prior anti-PD-1, anti-PD-L1 or anti-CTLA-4 therapy was permitted, and about 40% of dose-escalation patients had received checkpoint inhibitors. The research as a whole found: At doses from 0.1 to 3.0 mg/kg, clonal expansion was seen in both CD4+ and CD8+ blood T cells between baseline and week 6. Low levels of normalized T-cell clonal expansion were also seen in some patients who did not respond. After ivuxolimab, CD8+ T cells had more expanded clones than CD4+ T cells on average. In the 0.1-3.0 mg/kg groups, partial responders were among the patients with the lowest normalized peripheral clonal expansion, particularly in CD8+ T cells. Which antigens the clonally expanded peripheral T cells were specific for was not determined.

To sequence the TCRbeta CDR3 region, genomic DNA was isolated from the sorted cells. TCRbeta CDR3 regions were sequenced using the immunoSEQ Assay. Imported from immuneACCESS, the table was reduced by TCRdb to in-frame sequences with V and J called. These copies leave out some clones; in studies compared against another copy, an unresolved V gene accounts for under half, and the cause of the remainder is not known. Recorded for this sample are 25,000 to 35,000 clones; approximately 80% of them occurred a single time. The ten largest clones take up under 25% of the sample. Per the germline V gene, MGHRA is the CDR1 and YSYEKL is the CDR2. V loses 4 bases, J loses 0 bases, and the germline ends lie 7 bases apart. The CDR3 measures 15 amino acids from cysteine to phenylalanine. Only the CDR3 DNA is retained, 45 bases long and in frame from the first base. A remark on this clone: Its antigen target is currently unknown. The input lacks base qualities; no much larger clone sits a single base away.

Patients with autoimmune disease history or receiving systemic immunosuppression were excluded from the trial. Peripheral blood for TCR sequencing was drawn from every dose cohort at baseline, at cycle 4 day 1 and at cycle 7 day 1. The samples were drawn from a first-in-human, open-label, multicenter phase I dose-escalation trial of ivuxolimab. Adults with locally advanced or metastatic head and neck squamous cell, hepatocellular, melanoma or renal cell carcinoma were enrolled in the trial. Before TCR sequencing, CD4+ and CD8+ T cells were separately sorted from peripheral blood. Sequenced here: CD4+ or CD8+ T cells sorted from blood, sampled in a trial of the OX40 agonist ivuxolimab. This receptor was identified in an adult with an advanced solid tumor such as melanoma, head and neck, liver or kidney cancer. Recombination connected TRBV4-1 to TRBJ2-6; the D gene is perhaps TRBD1, on 6 matching bases. The DNA sequence is TGCGCCAGCAGCCCGACAGGCTCTGGGGCCAACGTCCTGACTTTC. This is translated as CASSPTGSGANVLTF.